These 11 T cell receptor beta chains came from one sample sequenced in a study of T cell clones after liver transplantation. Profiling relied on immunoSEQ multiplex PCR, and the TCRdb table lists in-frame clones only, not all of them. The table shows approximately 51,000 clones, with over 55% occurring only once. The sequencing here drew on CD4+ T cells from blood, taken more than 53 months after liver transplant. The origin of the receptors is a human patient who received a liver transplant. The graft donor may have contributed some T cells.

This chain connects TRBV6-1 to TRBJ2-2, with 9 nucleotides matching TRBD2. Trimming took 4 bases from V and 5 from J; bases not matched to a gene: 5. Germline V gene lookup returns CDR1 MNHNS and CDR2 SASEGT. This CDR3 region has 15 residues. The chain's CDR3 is CASSGGLARTGELFF. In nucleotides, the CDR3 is TGTGCCAGCAGTGGAGGACTAGCGCGGACCGGGGAGCTGTTTTTT.

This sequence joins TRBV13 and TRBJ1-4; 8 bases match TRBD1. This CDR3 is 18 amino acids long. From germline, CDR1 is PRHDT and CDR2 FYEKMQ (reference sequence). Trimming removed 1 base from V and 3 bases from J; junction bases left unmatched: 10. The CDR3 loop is CASSLEGQHRGANEKLFF. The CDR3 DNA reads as TGTGCCAGCAGCTTAGAGGGTCAACACAGGGGGGCTAATGAAAAACTGTTTTTT.

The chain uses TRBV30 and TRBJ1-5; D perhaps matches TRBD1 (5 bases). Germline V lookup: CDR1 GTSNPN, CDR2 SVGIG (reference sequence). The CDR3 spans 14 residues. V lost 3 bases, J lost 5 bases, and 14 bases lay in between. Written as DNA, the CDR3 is TGTGCCTGGAGCTTTCAGTCGGGGGATCAGCCCCAGCATTTT. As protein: CAWSFQSGDQPQHF.

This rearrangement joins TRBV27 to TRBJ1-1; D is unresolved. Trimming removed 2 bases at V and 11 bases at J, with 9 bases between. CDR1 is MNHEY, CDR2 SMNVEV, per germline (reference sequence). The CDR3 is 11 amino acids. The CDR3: CASSLRAGAFF. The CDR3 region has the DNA TGTGCCAGCAGTTTAAGGGCTGGGGCTTTCTTT.

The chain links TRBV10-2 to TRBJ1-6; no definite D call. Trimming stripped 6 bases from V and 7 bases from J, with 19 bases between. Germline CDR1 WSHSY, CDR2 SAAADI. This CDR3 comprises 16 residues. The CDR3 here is CASRATGSVANSPLHF. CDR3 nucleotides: TGCGCCAGCAGAGCTACGGGCTCCGTAGCAAATTCACCCCTCCACTTT.

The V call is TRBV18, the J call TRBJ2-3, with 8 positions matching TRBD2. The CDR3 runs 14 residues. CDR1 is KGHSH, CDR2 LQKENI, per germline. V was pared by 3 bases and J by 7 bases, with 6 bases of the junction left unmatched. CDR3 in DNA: TGTGCCAGCTCACCCGCGGGGGGCCCTTATACGCAGTATTTT. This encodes CASSPAGGPYTQYF.

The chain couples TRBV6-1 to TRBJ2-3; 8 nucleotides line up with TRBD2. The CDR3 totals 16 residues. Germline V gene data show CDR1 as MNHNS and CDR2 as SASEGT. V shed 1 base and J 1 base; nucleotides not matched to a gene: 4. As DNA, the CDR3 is TGTGCCAGCAGTGAAGTGGGACTAGGGGGCACAGATACGCAGTATTTT. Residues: CASSEVGLGGTDTQYF.

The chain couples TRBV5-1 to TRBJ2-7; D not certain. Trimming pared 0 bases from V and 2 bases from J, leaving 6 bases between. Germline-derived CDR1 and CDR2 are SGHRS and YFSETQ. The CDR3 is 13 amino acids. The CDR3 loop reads CASSLASTYEQYF. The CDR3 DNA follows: TGCGCCAGCAGCTTGGCTAGTACCTACGAGCAGTACTTC.

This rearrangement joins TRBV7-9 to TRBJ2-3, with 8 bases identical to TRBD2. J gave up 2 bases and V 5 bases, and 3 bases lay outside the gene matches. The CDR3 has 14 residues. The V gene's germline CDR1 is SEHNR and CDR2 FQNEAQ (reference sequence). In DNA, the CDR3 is TGTGCCAGCAGCCCGGGGGGGAACACAGATACGCAGTATTTT. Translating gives CASSPGGNTDTQYF. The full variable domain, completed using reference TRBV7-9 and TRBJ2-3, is DTGVSQNPRHKITKRGQNVTFRCDPISEHNRLYWYRQTLGQGPEFLTYFQNEAQLEKSRLLSDRFSAERPKGSFSTLEIQRTEQGDSAMYLCASSPGGNTDTQYFGPGTRLTVL.

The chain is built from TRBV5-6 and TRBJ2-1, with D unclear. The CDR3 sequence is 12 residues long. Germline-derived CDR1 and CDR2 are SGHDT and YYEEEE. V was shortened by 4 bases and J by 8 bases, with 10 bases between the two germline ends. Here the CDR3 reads CASSVVLDEQFF. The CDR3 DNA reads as TGTGCCAGCAGCGTCGTACTGGATGAGCAGTTCTTC.

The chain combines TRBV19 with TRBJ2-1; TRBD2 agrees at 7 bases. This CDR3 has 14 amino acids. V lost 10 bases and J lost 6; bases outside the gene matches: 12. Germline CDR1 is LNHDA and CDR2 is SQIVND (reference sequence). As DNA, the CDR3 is TGTGCCACCTTCGAGAGCGGGACTTCCAATGAGCAGTTCTTC. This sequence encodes CATFESGTSNEQFF.